This TCR beta chain was found in a study of blood T cell repertoires in COVID-19. Clones were read by immunoSEQ multiplex PCR, and TCRdb kept only the in-frame ones, dropping some. The sample lists 250,000 to 300,000 clones; around 90% were seen once. V was pared by 3 bases and J by 1 base, with 18 bases between. CDR3 size: 17 residues. Germline V gene data show CDR1 as MDHEN and CDR2 as SYDVKM. The chain is built from TRBV28 and TRBJ2-5; possible D gene TRBD2, 6 bases. Input material: PBMCs or T cells enriched from blood (not recorded which). This clonotype was sampled from an older woman in a cohort exposed to, infected with or recovered from COVID-19 (not recorded which). This CDR3 is CASSLVTSLIGQETQYF. The CDR3 bases are TGTGCCAGCAGTTTGGTGACTAGTCTGATTGGCCAAGAGACCCAGTACTTC.